These 30 T cell receptor beta chains were all obtained from the same sample, sequenced in a study of cytomegalovirus exposure and HLA in healthy donors. The PCR made use of 60 Vbeta and 13 Jbeta primers. Produced via immunoSEQ multiplex PCR; TCRdb's table is partial and in-frame only. The sample yields around 40,000 clones, about 85% seen once. The sequenced sample was PBMCs. The receptor set was obtained from a middle-aged woman in good health and CMV-seropositive.

The sample holds a few counts of this clone. The gene calls are TRBV30 and TRBJ1-4; tentatively, D is TRBD1 (6 bases). Trimming removed 2 bases from V and 10 bases from J, with 20 bases in between. The germline gives CDR1 GTSNPN, CDR2 SVGIG (reference sequence). The CDR3 is made up of 15 amino acids. In DNA form, the CDR3 reads TGTGCCTGGAGTCCGCCGGGACACCCCATGGGAAAACTGTTTTTT. This sequence encodes CAWSPPGHPMGKLFF.

V and J are TRBV15 and TRBJ2-7; 7 bases are a match to TRBD1. The CDR3 has 15 residues. Germline V gene lookup returns CDR1 LNHNV and CDR2 YYDKDF (reference sequence). The junction had 3 bases not matched to a gene; V was cut back by 1 base and J by 0 bases. CDR3 residues: CATSRGRDSSYEQYF. The CDR3 DNA reads TGTGCCACCAGCAGAGGTCGGGACAGCTCCTACGAGCAGTACTTC.

This clone appeared once. The chain is built from TRBV5-1 and TRBJ2-5; TRBD1 matches at 8 bases. The germline gives CDR1 SGHRS, CDR2 YFSETQ. J was trimmed by 5 bases and V by 4 bases; bases with no gene match: 10. This CDR3 has 15 residues. CDR3 DNA: TGCGCCAGCAGCGAGGGACAGGTGAGCTTCGAGACCCAGTACTTC. Amino acids: CASSEGQVSFETQYF.

The gene calls are TRBV9 and TRBJ1-2, with TRBD1 as a possible D gene (5 bases). Looked up from germline, CDR1 is SGDLS and CDR2 is YYNGEE. Trimming removed 3 bases at V and 3 bases at J, with 15 bases between. The CDR3 has 15 amino acids. Here the CDR3 DNA reads TGTGCCAGCAGCGCGTCGGTAGGGGCGGACTATGGCTACACCTTC. Translating it yields CASSASVGADYGYTF.

The chain combines TRBV2 with TRBJ1-2; D remains unclear. Trimming removed 8 bases from V and 0 bases from J, with 10 bases in between. Per the germline V gene, CDR1 is SNHLY and CDR2 is FYNNEI. The length of the CDR3 is 13 residues. Here the CDR3 reads CASLRVSNYGYTF. For the CDR3, the DNA is TGTGCCAGCCTGAGGGTCTCTAACTATGGCTACACCTTC. Complete variable domain (other parts from reference TRBV2 and TRBJ1-2): EPEVTQTPSHQVTQMGQEVILRCVPISNHLYFYWYRQILGQKVEFLVSFYNNEISEKSEIFDDQFSVERPDGSNFTLKIRSTKLEDSAMYFCASLRVSNYGYTFGSGTRLTVV.

Comments on this clone: The junction and the germline gene differ at one end; a read error may be behind it. The chain is built from TRBV7-9 and TRBJ2-5, with a possible D match to TRBD2 (7 bases). This CDR3 comprises 16 residues. Germline lookup yields CDR1 SEHNR and CDR2 FQNEAQ (reference sequence). CDR3 DNA: TGTTCCAGCAGCTTAGCGGGTACAGGGAAGCAAGAGACCCAGTACTTC. Amino acid sequence: CSSSLAGTGKQETQYF.

The chain uses TRBV29-1 and TRBJ2-2; 9 bases align to TRBD1. Germline-derived CDR1 and CDR2 are SQVTM and ANQGSEA. J gave up 3 bases and V 5 bases, and 13 bases lay outside the gene matches. The CDR3 contains 17 residues. CDR3 protein: CSVRGIQGAIYTGELFF. The CDR3 nucleotides are TGCAGCGTTCGTGGAATACAGGGGGCGATCTACACCGGGGAGCTGTTTTTT.

The chain joins TRBV10-3 to TRBJ1-1; TRBD1 might be the D (5 bases). Trimming cost V 0 bases and J 7 bases, with 9 bases left between them. This CDR3 contains 13 residues. Looked up from germline, CDR1 is ENHRY and CDR2 is SYGVKD. DNA of the CDR3: TGTGCCATCAGTGAGTCGGACATCGGTGAAGCTTTCTTT. Translating it yields CAISESDIGEAFF.

The genes are TRBV11-2 and TRBJ1-6; a possible D gene is TRBD1 (5 bases). CDR3 length: 15 amino acids. CDR1 is SGHAT and CDR2 is FQNNGV in the germline V gene. V lost 2 bases, J lost 7 bases, and 12 bases lay in between. The CDR3 DNA follows: TGTGCCAGCAGCTTAAGGTCAGGGTGGAATTCACCCCTCCACTTT. It is translated as CASSLRSGWNSPLHF.

The chain combines TRBV7-8 with TRBJ2-3; D is perhaps TRBD1 (5 bases). Trimming cost V 7 bases and J 4 bases, with 9 bases left between them. The CDR3 sequence is 12 residues long. The V gene's germline CDR1 is SGHVS and CDR2 FQNEAQ. The CDR3 region is CASTWGADTQYF. In DNA form, the CDR3 reads TGTGCCAGCACCTGGGGCGCAGATACGCAGTATTTT.

The chain links TRBV7-6 to TRBJ1-2; 7 bases map to TRBD1. In germline, CDR1 is SGHVS, CDR2 FNYEAQ. The CDR3 runs 15 residues. The J segment lost 8 bases and the V segment lost 5 bases, leaving 14 bases of the junction unmatched. The CDR3 nucleotides read TGTGCCAGCAGCACCCAAGACAGGGTCCCTTTCGGCTACACCTTC. Translated: CASSTQDRVPFGYTF.

The V and J genes are TRBV10-3 and TRBJ2-7, with TRBD1 as a possible D gene (6 bases). Deletions cut 11 bases from V and 0 bases from J, with 14 bases between. The CDR3 consists of 13 residues. The germline V gene encodes CDR1 ENHRY and CDR2 SYGVKD. Written as DNA, the CDR3 is TGTGCCGTGGGTCGGACAGCCTCCTACGAGCAGTACTTC. Protein product: CAVGRTASYEQYF.

The J gene is TRBJ2-7, the V gene TRBV6-5, with 10 bases matching TRBD1. The CDR3 is 13 residues long. With V trimmed by 5 bases and J by 5 bases, 3 bases remained unmatched. Per the germline V gene, CDR1 is MNHEY and CDR2 is SVGAGI. The DNA of the CDR3 is TGTGCCAGCAGTCGACAGGGGGCCAACGAGCAGTACTTC. Its protein is CASSRQGANEQYF.

The rearrangement links TRBV7-9 to TRBJ2-5; 9 nucleotides match TRBD2. J gave up 2 bases and V 0 bases, and 1 base lay outside the gene matches. This CDR3 spans 15 amino acids. CDR1 SEHNR and CDR2 FQNEAQ come from the germline V gene (reference sequence). DNA of the CDR3: TGTGCCAGCAGCTTAGCTAGCGGGGGACAAGAGACCCAGTACTTC. It yields the protein CASSLASGGQETQYF.

Only a few counts were recorded for this clone. The J gene is TRBJ2-7, the V gene TRBV5-6; possibly TRBD1 for D (6 bases). The length of the CDR3 is 13 residues. Germline V gives CDR1 SGHDT, CDR2 YYEEEE. The V and J ends lost 5 bases and 2 bases respectively, with 11 bases between them. Written as DNA, the CDR3 is TGTGCCAGCAGTTTAACAGGGCCCTACGAGCAGTACTTC. Residues: CASSLTGPYEQYF.

V gene TRBV7-9 combines with J gene TRBJ1-5, with 7 bases aligning to TRBD1. This CDR3 region has 16 residues. V trimming: 3 bases; J trimming: 2 bases; junction bases outside the gene matches: 7. The V gene's germline CDR1 is SEHNR and CDR2 FQNEAQ (reference sequence). The CDR3 DNA reads as TGTGCCAGCAGCTTGGGTGACAGGGTCGGCAATCAGCCCCAGCATTTT. Amino acid sequence: CASSLGDRVGNQPQHF.

This chain connects TRBV5-1 to TRBJ1-6, with unresolved D. The CDR3 loop spans 14 amino acids. Germline loops: CDR1 SGHRS, CDR2 YFSETQ. V lost 4 bases and J lost 9, with 14 bases in between. The CDR3 loop is CASSIESSGSPLHF. The CDR3 region has the DNA TGCGCCAGCAGCATCGAGTCCTCAGGTTCACCCCTCCACTTT. Together with reference TRBV5-1 and TRBJ1-6, the CDR3 gives the full variable domain: KAGVTQTPRYLIKTRGQQVTLSCSPISGHRSVSWYQQTPGQGLQFLFEYFSETQRNKGNFPGRFSGRQFSNSRSEMNVSTLELGDSALYLCASSIESSGSPLHFGNGTRLTVT.

The chain couples TRBV18 to TRBJ1-5, with D possibly being TRBD1 (5 bases). The germline gives CDR1 KGHSH, CDR2 LQKENI. V was clipped by 5 bases and J by 10 bases, with 12 bases between them. This CDR3 has 12 amino acids. The CDR3 spells CASSVLGPPQHF. In DNA, the CDR3 is TGTGCCAGCTCAGTCTTGGGGCCACCCCAGCATTTT.

This clone has a single count. This chain uses TRBV20-1 with TRBJ1-2; 8 bases are shared with TRBD1. This CDR3 spans 10 amino acids. CDR1 is DFQATT and CDR2 is SNEGSKA in the germline V gene (reference sequence). V lost 4 bases to trimming and J lost 8 bases; unmatched junction nucleotides: 0. This CDR3 reads CSATGGGYTF. In nucleotides, the CDR3 is TGCAGTGCTACAGGGGGCGGCTACACCTTC.

This clone was observed once. The V call is TRBV5-4, the J call TRBJ2-7, with TRBD2 matching 10 bases. There are 15 residues in the CDR3. Germline-derived CDR1 and CDR2 are SGHNT and YYREEE (reference sequence). Germline trimming cut 4 bases from V and 4 bases from J; bases unmatched to any gene: 8. The CDR3 loop is CASSREAGGFYEQYF. CDR3 nucleotide sequence: TGTGCCAGCAGCAGAGAAGCGGGGGGGTTTTACGAGCAGTACTTC.

This chain uses TRBV7-2 with TRBJ2-1; 7 positions match TRBD2. Germline assignment: CDR1 SGHTA and CDR2 FQGNSA. The CDR3 covers 15 residues. After removal of 5 bases from V and 0 bases from J, the junction contained 4 bases not matched to a gene. CDR3: CASSPQRGSYNEQFF. The CDR3 bases are TGTGCCAGCAGCCCTCAGCGGGGCTCCTACAATGAGCAGTTCTTC.

The genes are TRBV5-1 and TRBJ1-1; D gene uncertain. There are 15 residues in the CDR3. Germline assignment: CDR1 SGHRS and CDR2 YFSETQ. Trimming cost V 0 bases and J 1 base, with 10 bases left between them. The CDR3 loop reads CASSLDNAANTEAFF. CDR3 DNA sequence: TGCGCCAGCAGCTTGGATAACGCGGCGAACACTGAAGCTTTCTTT.

A few counts support this clone. This chain uses TRBV28 with TRBJ1-2, with D unclear. V lost 5 bases and J 3 bases, leaving 10 bases between the germline ends. The CDR3 is 13 residues long. The germline V gene has CDR1 MDHEN and CDR2 SYDVKM. CDR3 DNA sequence: TGTGCCAGCAGTATTACAGAAGACTATGGCTACACCTTC. This encodes CASSITEDYGYTF.

DNA for the CDR3: TGTGCCAGCAGCGGGACTTGGGACCTCCTCTCCTACAATGAGCAGTTCTTC. Its translation: CASSGTWDLLSYNEQFF. The J gene is TRBJ2-1, the V gene TRBV7-9, with a possible D match to TRBD2 (6 bases). The V end lost 5 bases, the J end lost 0 bases, and 17 bases lay between the germline ends. This CDR3 has 17 amino acids. Germline CDR1 and CDR2: SEHNR and FQNEAQ (reference sequence). Full variable domain (outside the CDR3, taken from reference TRBV7-9 and TRBJ2-1): DTGVSQNPRHKITKRGQNVTFRCDPISEHNRLYWYRQTLGQGPEFLTYFQNEAQLEKSRLLSDRFSAERPKGSFSTLEIQRTEQGDSAMYLCASSGTWDLLSYNEQFFGPGTRLTVL.

With regard to this clone: At one end, the junction sequence differs from germline, possibly due to a read error. This chain joins TRBV7-9 and TRBJ2-5; 8 bases line up with TRBD1. Germline V gives CDR1 SEHNR, CDR2 FQNEAQ (reference sequence). The CDR3 loop spans 18 amino acids. CDR3 residues: CSSSPWLLGTGAWETQYF. DNA for the CDR3: TGTTCCAGCAGCCCTTGGTTGTTAGGGACAGGTGCTTGGGAGACCCAGTACTTC.

The rearrangement joins TRBV5-1 to TRBJ2-2, with a weak D call TRBD1 (5 bases). The CDR3 loop spans 14 amino acids. V was shortened by 4 bases and J by 3 bases, with 10 bases between the two germline ends. Germline V gene lookup returns CDR1 SGHRS and CDR2 YFSETQ. CDR3 loop: CASSPLGDTGELFF. The DNA for the CDR3 is TGCGCCAGCAGCCCCTTAGGGGACACCGGGGAGCTGTTTTTT.

The CDR3 sequence is CASQSPNTEAFF. The DNA for the CDR3 is TGTGCCTCCCAATCCCCGAACACTGAAGCTTTCTTT. This sequence joins TRBV11-1 and TRBJ1-1; D not resolved. V was pared by 11 bases and J by 1 base, with 11 bases between. The CDR3 has 12 residues. Germline-derived CDR1 and CDR2 are SGHAT and FQDESV (reference sequence).

The chain combines TRBV21-1 with TRBJ2-7; no check of the table's D call, TRBD1, against the DNA was made. TRBV21-1 is marked as a pseudogene. The CDR3 extends over 12 amino acids. The CDR3 region has the DNA TGTGCCAGCAGCGATAACATCTACGAGCAGTACTTC. This gives the protein CASSDNIYEQYF.

The V call is TRBV19, the J call TRBJ2-7; TRBD1 might be the D (6 bases). V was clipped by 4 bases and J by 0 bases, with 10 bases between them. CDR1 LNHDA and CDR2 SQIVND come from the germline V gene (reference sequence). This CDR3 has 14 residues. Here the CDR3 DNA reads TGTGCCAGTAGTAGCGACAGGAACTCCTACGAGCAGTACTTC. It specifies CASSSDRNSYEQYF.

This sequence joins TRBV6-6 and TRBJ1-3, with D uncertain. The V gene's germline CDR1 is MNHNY and CDR2 SVGAGI (reference sequence). This CDR3 is 15 amino acids long. Trimming removed 0 bases at V and 6 bases at J, with 12 bases between. DNA of the CDR3: TGTGCCAGCAGTTACTCGGGCAGAACGTTAAACACCATATATTTT. Its protein product is CASSYSGRTLNTIYF.